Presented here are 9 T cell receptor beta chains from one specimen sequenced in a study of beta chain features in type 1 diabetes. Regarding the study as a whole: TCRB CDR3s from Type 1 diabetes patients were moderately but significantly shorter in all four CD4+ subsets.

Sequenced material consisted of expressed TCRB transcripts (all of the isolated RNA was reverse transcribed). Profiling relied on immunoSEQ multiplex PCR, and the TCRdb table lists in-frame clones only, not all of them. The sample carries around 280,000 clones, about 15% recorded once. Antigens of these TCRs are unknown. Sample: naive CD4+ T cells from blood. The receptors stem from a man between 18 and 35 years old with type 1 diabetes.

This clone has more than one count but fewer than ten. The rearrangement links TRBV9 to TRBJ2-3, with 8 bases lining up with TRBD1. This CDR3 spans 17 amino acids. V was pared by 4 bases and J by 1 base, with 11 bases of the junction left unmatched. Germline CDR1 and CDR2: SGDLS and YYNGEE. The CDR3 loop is CASSRGQVNLGTDTQYF. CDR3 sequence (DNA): TGTGCCAGCAGCCGGGGACAGGTCAACCTAGGCACAGATACGCAGTATTTT. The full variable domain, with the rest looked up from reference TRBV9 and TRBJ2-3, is DSGVTQTPKHLITATGQRVTLRCSPRSGDLSVYWYQQSLDQGLQFLIQYYNGEERAKGNILERFSAQQFPDLHSELNLSSLELGDSALYFCASSRGQVNLGTDTQYFGPGTRLTVL.

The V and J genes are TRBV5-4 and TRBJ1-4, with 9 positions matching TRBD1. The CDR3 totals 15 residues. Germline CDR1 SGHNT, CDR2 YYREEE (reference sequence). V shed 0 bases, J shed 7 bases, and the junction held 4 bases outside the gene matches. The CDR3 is CASSLEGQGVEKLFF. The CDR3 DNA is TGTGCCAGCAGCTTGGAGGGACAGGGCGTTGAAAAACTGTTTTTT.

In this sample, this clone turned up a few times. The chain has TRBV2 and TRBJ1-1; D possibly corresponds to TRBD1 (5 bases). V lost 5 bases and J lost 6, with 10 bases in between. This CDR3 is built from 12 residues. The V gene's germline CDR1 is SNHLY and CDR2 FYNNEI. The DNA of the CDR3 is TGTGCCAGCAGTACCCGGGGGTCTGAAGCTTTCTTT. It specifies CASSTRGSEAFF.

The CDR3: CASSPRLKRARYTF. The DNA of the CDR3 is TGTGCCAGCAGTCCGCGCCTAAAGAGGGCTCGCTACACCTTC. The V and J genes are TRBV28 and TRBJ1-2; no reliable D call. Trimming shortened V by 5 bases and J by 9 bases, and 19 bases separated the two germline ends. The CDR3 contains 14 residues. The germline V gene has CDR1 MDHEN and CDR2 SYDVKM.

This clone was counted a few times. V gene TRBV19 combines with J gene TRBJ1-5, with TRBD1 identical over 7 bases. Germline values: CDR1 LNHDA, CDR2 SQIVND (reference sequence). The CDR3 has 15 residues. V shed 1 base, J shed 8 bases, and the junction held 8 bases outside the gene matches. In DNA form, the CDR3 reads TGTGCCAGTAGTATAGGAAGGGGGCGCTTGGAGCCCCAGCATTTT. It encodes CASSIGRGRLEPQHF.

The CDR3 nucleotides are TGTGCCAGCTCACCGACGGGACACGAAACCGAGCAGTACTTC. Protein product: CASSPTGHETEQYF. The J gene is TRBJ2-7, the V gene TRBV18; tentatively, D is TRBD1 (6 bases). V lost 3 bases and J lost 6, with 15 bases in between. This CDR3 spans 14 amino acids. Germline V gives CDR1 KGHSH, CDR2 LQKENI.

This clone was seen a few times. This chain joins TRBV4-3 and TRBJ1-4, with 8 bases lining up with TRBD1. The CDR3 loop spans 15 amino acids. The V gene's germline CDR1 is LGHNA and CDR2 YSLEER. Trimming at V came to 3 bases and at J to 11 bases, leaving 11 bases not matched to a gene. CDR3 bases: TGCGCCAGCAGCCAGGAGGACAGGGCGGATCCCAAACTGTTTTTT. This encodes CASSQEDRADPKLFF.

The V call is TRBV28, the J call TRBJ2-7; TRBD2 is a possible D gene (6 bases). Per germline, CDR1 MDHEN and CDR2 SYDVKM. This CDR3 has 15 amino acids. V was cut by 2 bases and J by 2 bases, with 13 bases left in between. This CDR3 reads CASSLGGGVTYEQYF. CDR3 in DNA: TGTGCCAGCAGTTTAGGCGGCGGGGTAACCTACGAGCAGTACTTC.

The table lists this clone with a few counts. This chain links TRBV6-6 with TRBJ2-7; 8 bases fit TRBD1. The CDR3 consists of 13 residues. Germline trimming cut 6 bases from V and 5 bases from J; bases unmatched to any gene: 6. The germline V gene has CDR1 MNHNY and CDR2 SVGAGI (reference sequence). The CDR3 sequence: CASSQRTGNEQYF. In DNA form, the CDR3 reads TGTGCCAGCAGCCAAAGGACAGGGAACGAGCAGTACTTC.